These T cell receptor beta chains were read from a single sample in a study of CD8 T cells in ankylosing spondylitis. Via MiXCR, TCRdb re-called the 5' RACE reads, giving one row per CDR3 protein. The sample includes hundreds of thousands of distinct CDR3 sequences, around 26% of them seen just once. The material sequenced was blood, either unsorted or a sorted T cell fraction (not recorded which). These receptors were collected from a male donor with ankylosing spondylitis. Each CDR3 is given without its conserved first and last residue. The order of the fields is clone size, D gene, V gene, CDR3 protein. A D gene is named only where the DNA matches it firmly. Where a row states a size, it is once, few, many or the class of an expanded clone; other rows omit it.

abundance: .
d_gene: .
v_gene: TRBV11-2
CDR3aa: ASSFRRGSSYNEQF

abundance: many
d_gene: .
v_gene: TRBV12-5
CDR3aa: ASASQTGRDEQF

abundance: few
d_gene: TRBD1
v_gene: TRBV29-1
CDR3aa: SVRSGTGASNQPQH

abundance: many
d_gene: .
v_gene: TRBV12-3/TRBV12-4
CDR3aa: ASSLVAGRDTEAF

abundance: .
d_gene: .
v_gene: TRBV5-1
CDR3aa: ASRWTESSYNSPLH

abundance: few
d_gene: TRBD1
v_gene: TRBV3-1
CDR3aa: ASSRNQGANTEAF

abundance: few
d_gene: .
v_gene: TRBV29-1
CDR3aa: SVKRSGANVLT

abundance: .
d_gene: TRBD1
v_gene: TRBV2
CDR3aa: ASRQGVEDTQY

abundance: few
d_gene: TRBD1
v_gene: TRBV7-2
CDR3aa: ASSLVWGTGGEKLF

abundance: few
d_gene: .
v_gene: TRBV20-1
CDR3aa: SGLAYEQY

abundance: many
d_gene: .
v_gene: TRBV12-3/TRBV12-4
CDR3aa: ASSSPPVGTEAF

abundance: .
d_gene: .
v_gene: TRBV3-1
CDR3aa: ASSQGGGLDNEQF

abundance: .
d_gene: .
v_gene: TRBV14
CDR3aa: ASSPSGRTDTQN

abundance: .
d_gene: .
v_gene: TRBV11-2
CDR3aa: ASSSKGANTDTQY

abundance: many
d_gene: .
v_gene: TRBV3-1
CDR3aa: ASSEGEPNTEAF

abundance: .
d_gene: TRBD2
v_gene: TRBV7-7
CDR3aa: ASSLELLAGVNTGELF

abundance: .
d_gene: .
v_gene: TRBV15
CDR3aa: ATSRDRASNYGYT

abundance: few
d_gene: .
v_gene: TRBV20-1
CDR3aa: SARLYGPAYEQY

abundance: .
d_gene: .
v_gene: TRBV2
CDR3aa: ASSTSREYGYT

abundance: few
d_gene: .
v_gene: TRBV29-1
CDR3aa: SVIGVDFENIQY

abundance: .
d_gene: TRBD2
v_gene: TRBV4-1
CDR3aa: ASSQPSGTSGSDRTGELF

abundance: .
d_gene: .
v_gene: TRBV11-2
CDR3aa: ASSLFGGAEEKLF

abundance: few
d_gene: .
v_gene: TRBV20-1
CDR3aa: SARELGEPNSPLH

abundance: few
d_gene: .
v_gene: TRBV5-1
CDR3aa: ASRSDPGAPRSYEQY

abundance: .
d_gene: .
v_gene: TRBV28
CDR3aa: ASSPPVMGGNYGYT

abundance: few
d_gene: TRBD2
v_gene: TRBV12-3/TRBV12-4
CDR3aa: ASSYPTSGRTGELF

abundance: .
d_gene: .
v_gene: TRBV18
CDR3aa: ASSPPTTDTQY

abundance: .
d_gene: .
v_gene: TRBV5-1
CDR3aa: ASSLAGLRSSYNSPLH

abundance: .
d_gene: .
v_gene: TRBV19
CDR3aa: ASSVQGLETQY

abundance: .
d_gene: .
v_gene: TRBV29-1
CDR3aa: SVGDGRDTQY

abundance: .
d_gene: .
v_gene: TRBV12-3/TRBV12-4
CDR3aa: ASRQHRTLT

abundance: .
d_gene: .
v_gene: TRBV30
CDR3aa: AWSDPSFRDLLGETQY

abundance: .
d_gene: TRBD1
v_gene: TRBV5-1
CDR3aa: ASSAQTHRGDTEAF

abundance: few
d_gene: .
v_gene: TRBV6-1
CDR3aa: ASADQTPAGELF

abundance: few
d_gene: TRBD1
v_gene: TRBV4-2
CDR3aa: ASSQTTGQQPQH

abundance: .
d_gene: TRBD2
v_gene: TRBV10-3
CDR3aa: AIAGETDTQY

abundance: .
d_gene: .
v_gene: TRBV5-1
CDR3aa: ATRRDLSLNEQF

abundance: .
d_gene: TRBD1
v_gene: TRBV18
CDR3aa: ASSPTGTMDQPQH

abundance: few
d_gene: .
v_gene: TRBV20-1
CDR3aa: SARVLEMDEQF

abundance: .
d_gene: TRBD1
v_gene: TRBV20-1
CDR3aa: SARDGRGPGEQY